This T cell receptor (beta chain) was observed in a study of monozygotic twins with inflammatory bowel disease. Study-level points and caveats: Especially with disease activity, IBD patients shared fewer clonotypes with others than healthy twins did.

Each donor supplied about 2.4 ml of blood. Germline V gene data show CDR1 as SQVTM and CDR2 as ANQGSEA. The CDR3 is made up of 13 amino acids. Concerning this clonotype itself: Its antigen remains unidentified.

The template-switching step introduced UMIs that carried a 6-nucleotide sample barcode. Reprocessing the 5' RACE reads, TCRdb reports a single entry for every CDR3 protein and omits DNA. This table lists roughly 120,000 distinct CDR3 sequences. The sample taken for sequencing was blood. The genes are TRBV29-1 and TRBJ2-2; TCRdb picks TRBD1, but there is no DNA to check that call. The source is a human donor with ulcerative colitis or Crohn's disease, or a healthy co-twin of an affected twin (not recorded which). CDR3 in amino acids: CSVLGQFKEELFF.